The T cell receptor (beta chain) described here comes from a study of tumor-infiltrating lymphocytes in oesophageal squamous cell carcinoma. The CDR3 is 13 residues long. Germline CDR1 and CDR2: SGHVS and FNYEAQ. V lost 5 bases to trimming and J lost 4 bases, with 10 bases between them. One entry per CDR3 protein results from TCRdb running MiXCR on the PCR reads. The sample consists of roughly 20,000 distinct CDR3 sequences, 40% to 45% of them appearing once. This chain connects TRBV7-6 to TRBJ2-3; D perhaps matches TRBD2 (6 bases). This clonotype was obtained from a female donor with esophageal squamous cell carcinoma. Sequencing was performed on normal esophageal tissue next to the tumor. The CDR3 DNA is TGTGCCAGCAGCAGAATAGCGGCAGATACGCAGTATTTT. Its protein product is CASSRIAADTQYF.